This T cell receptor beta chain is from a study of regulatory T cells in long-lasting Graves disease. Time point meaning: persistent/refractory GD, antithyroid drugs over 5 years with positive TRAb. PBMCs provided the RNA from which the TCR library was made. Germline V gene data show CDR1 as LNHDA and CDR2 as SQIVND (reference sequence). The CDR3 is 15 amino acids. The V end was cut by 3 bases, the J end by 0 bases, with 11 bases between. For TCR beta, libraries came from iRepertoire HTBI primers and Arm-PCR of CDR3 regions. TCRdb re-called the multiplex PCR reads through MiXCR, storing one row per CDR3 protein. This table has 400,000 to 500,000 distinct CDR3 sequences, about 22% appearing once. This clonotype has only a few counts. What it binds is unknown. Whole-study results and caveats: Persistent disease preferred TRBV28, TRBJ1-2 and TRBJ2-5; new disease, TRBV20-1 and TRBJ2-1.

The gene calls are TRBV19 and TRBJ1-2; tentatively, D is TRBD1 (5 bases). The sample consisted of peripheral blood mononuclear cells (PBMCs), taken when the disease was refractory, from a patient treated with antithyroid drugs. The clonotype comes from a female donor with Graves disease. This CDR3 is CASSMEGHPNYGYTF. The DNA of the CDR3 is TGTGCCAGTAGTATGGAAGGACACCCTAACTATGGCTACACCTTC.